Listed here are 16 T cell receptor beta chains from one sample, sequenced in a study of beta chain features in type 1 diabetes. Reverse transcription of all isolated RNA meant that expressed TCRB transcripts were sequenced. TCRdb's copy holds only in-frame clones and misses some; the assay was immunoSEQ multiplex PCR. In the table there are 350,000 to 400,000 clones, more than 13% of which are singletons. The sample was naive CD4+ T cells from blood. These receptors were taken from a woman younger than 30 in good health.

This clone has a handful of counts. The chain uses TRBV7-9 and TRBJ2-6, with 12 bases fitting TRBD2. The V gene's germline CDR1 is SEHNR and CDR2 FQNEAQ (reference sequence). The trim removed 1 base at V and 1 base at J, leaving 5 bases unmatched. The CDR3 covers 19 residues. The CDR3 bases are TGTGCCAGCAGCTTAGTTTGGACTAGCGGGATGTCTGGGGCCAACGTCCTGACTTTC. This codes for CASSLVWTSGMSGANVLTF. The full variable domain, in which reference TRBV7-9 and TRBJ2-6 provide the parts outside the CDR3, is DTGVSQNPRHKITKRGQNVTFRCDPISEHNRLYWYRQTLGQGPEFLTYFQNEAQLEKSRLLSDRFSAERPKGSFSTLEIQRTEQGDSAMYLCASSLVWTSGMSGANVLTFGAGSRLTVL.

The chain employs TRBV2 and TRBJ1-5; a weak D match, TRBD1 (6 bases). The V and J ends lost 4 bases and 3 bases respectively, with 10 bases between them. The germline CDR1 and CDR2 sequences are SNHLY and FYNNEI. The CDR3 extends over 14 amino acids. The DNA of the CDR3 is TGTGCCAGCAGTGGACAGGTCATCAATCAGCCCCAGCATTTT. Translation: CASSGQVINQPQHF.

The CDR3 DNA is TGTGCCAGTAGTATCTCTAGGAGCTACGAGCAGTACTTC. Its translation is CASSISRSYEQYF. J is TRBJ2-7 and V is TRBV19; D is uncertain. The ends were cut back, 3 bases at V and 3 bases at J, with 9 bases in the middle. Germline-derived CDR1 and CDR2 are LNHDA and SQIVND (reference sequence). This CDR3 spans 13 amino acids.

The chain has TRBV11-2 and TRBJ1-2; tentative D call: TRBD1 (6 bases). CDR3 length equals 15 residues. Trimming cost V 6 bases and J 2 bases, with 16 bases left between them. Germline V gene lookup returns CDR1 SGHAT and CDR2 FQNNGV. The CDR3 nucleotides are TGTGCCAGCAGTCTCTTGGCCCAGGGGAACTATGGCTACACCTTC. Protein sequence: CASSLLAQGNYGYTF.

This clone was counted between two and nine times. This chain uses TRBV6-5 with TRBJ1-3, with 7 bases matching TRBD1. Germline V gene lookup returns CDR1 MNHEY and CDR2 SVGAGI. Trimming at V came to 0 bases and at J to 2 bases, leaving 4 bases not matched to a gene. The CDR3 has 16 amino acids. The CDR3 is CASSYSSQGAGNTIYF. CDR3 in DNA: TGTGCCAGCAGTTACTCGTCCCAGGGGGCTGGAAACACCATATATTTT.

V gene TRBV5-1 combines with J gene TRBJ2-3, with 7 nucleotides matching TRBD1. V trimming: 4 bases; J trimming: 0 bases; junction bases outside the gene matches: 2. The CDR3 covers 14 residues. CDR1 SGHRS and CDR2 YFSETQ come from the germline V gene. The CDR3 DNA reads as TGCGCCAGCAGCAACAGGGGTAGCACAGATACGCAGTATTTT. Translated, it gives CASSNRGSTDTQYF.

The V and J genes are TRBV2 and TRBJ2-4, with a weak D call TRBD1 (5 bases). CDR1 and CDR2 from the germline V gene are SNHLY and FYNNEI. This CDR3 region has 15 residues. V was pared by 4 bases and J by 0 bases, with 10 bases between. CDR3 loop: CASSVRDLAKNIQYF. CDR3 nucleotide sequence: TGTGCCAGCAGTGTCAGGGATTTAGCCAAAAACATTCAGTACTTC.

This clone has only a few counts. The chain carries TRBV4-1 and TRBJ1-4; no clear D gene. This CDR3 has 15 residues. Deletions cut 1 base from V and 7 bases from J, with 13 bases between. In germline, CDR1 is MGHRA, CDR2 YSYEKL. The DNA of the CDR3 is TGCGCCAGCAGCCAAGTGCAGGTTGCTTTTGAAAAACTGTTTTTT. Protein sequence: CASSQVQVAFEKLFF.

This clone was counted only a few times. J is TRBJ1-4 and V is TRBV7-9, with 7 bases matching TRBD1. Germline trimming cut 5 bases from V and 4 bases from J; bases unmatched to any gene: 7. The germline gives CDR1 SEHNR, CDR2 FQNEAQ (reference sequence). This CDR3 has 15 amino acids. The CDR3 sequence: CASSPRDSLNEKLFF. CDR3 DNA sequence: TGTGCCAGCAGCCCCCGGGACAGCCTTAATGAAAAACTGTTTTTT.

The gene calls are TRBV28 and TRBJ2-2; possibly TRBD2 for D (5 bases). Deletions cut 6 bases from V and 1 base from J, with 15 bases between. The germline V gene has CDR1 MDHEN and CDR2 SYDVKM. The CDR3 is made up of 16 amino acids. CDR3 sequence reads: CASSPNRGLNTGELFF. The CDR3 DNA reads TGTGCCAGCAGCCCAAACCGGGGTTTGAACACCGGGGAGCTGTTTTTT.

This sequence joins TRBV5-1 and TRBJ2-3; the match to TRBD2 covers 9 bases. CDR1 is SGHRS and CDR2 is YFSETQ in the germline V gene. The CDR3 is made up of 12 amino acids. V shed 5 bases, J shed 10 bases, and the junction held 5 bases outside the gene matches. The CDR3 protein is CASSSGLASQYF. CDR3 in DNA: TGCGCCAGCAGTTCCGGACTAGCGTCGCAGTATTTT.

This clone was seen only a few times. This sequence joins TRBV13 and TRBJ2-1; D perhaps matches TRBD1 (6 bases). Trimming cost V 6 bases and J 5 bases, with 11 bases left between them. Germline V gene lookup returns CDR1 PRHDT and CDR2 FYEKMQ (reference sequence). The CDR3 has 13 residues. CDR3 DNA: TGTGCCAGCAGTACAGGGACCCACAATGAGCAGTTCTTC. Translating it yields CASSTGTHNEQFF.

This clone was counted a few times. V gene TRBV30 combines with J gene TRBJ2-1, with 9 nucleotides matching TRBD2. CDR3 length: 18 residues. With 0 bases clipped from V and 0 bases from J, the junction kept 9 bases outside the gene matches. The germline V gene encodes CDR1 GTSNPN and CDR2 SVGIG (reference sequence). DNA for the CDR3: TGTGCCTGGAGTGTAATTCGAGGTAGCGGGAGCTCCTACAATGAGCAGTTCTTC. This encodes CAWSVIRGSGSSYNEQFF.

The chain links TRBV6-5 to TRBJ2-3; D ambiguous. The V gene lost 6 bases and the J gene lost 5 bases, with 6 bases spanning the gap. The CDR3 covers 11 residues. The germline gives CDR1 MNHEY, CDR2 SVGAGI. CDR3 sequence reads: CASRLRDTQYF. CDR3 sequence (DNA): TGTGCCAGCAGGCTTAGAGATACGCAGTATTTT.

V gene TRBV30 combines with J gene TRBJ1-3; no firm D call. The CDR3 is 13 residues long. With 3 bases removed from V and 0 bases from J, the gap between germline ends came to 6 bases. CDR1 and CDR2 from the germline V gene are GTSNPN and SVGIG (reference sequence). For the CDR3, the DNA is TGTGCCTGGAGCCTCAGCTCTGGAAACACCATATATTTT. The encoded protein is CAWSLSSGNTIYF.

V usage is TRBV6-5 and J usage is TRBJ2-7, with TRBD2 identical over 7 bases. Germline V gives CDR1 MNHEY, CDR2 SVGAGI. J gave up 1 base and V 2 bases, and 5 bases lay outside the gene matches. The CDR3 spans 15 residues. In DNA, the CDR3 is TGTGCCAGCAGTTACGCAGCGGGAACGTCCTACGAGCAGTACTTC. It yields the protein CASSYAAGTSYEQYF.